The rows below give T cell receptor beta chains drawn from one sample of a study of T cells in Graves' hyperthyroidism and ophthalmopathy. Each CDR3 protein gets one entry after TCRdb re-called the multiplex PCR reads with MiXCR. The sample includes about 350,000 distinct CDR3 sequences, approximately 20% of them seen just once. The sequenced material came from blood. These receptors were taken from a woman between 18 and 29 years old with Graves' hyperthyroidism. Both conserved end residues are part of each CDR3. The order of the fields is D gene, clone size, V gene, J gene, CDR3 DNA, CDR3 protein. A D gene is named only where the DNA matches it firmly. The size field is filled for only some rows; it gives once, few, many or a size class.

TRBD2	many	TRBV7-3	TRBJ2-2	TGTGCCAGCAGCTTTTTGGGAGCGGGGGGGCTGACCGGGGAGCTGTTTTTT	CASSFLGAGGLTGELFF
NA	many	TRBV5-6	TRBJ1-5	TGTGCCAGCAGCCGCGGGCGGACTCAGCCCCAGCATTTT	CASSRGRTQPQHF
NA	many	TRBV5-6	TRBJ1-5	TGTGCCAGCAGCCGGGGTTACAATCAGCCCCAGCATTTT	CASSRGYNQPQHF
TRBD1	many	TRBV20-1	TRBJ2-7	TGCAGTGCTGGACAGGGGGTCTACGAGCAGTACTTC	CSAGQGVYEQYF
TRBD2	many	TRBV20-1	TRBJ2-5	TGCAGTGCTAGGGCCTCTAGCGGAGACTTAGAGACCCAGTACTTC	CSARASSGDLETQYF
NA	once	TRBV29-1	TRBJ1-2	TGCAGCGTTGAACTCCTTGGCTACACCTTC	CSVELLGYTF
NA	many	TRBV4-1	TRBJ1-5	TGCGCCAGCAGCCAAATTAGCAATCAGCCCCAGCATTTT	CASSQISNQPQHF
TRBD1	NA	TRBV18	TRBJ1-1	TGTGCCAGCTCAATACAGGGGGGAACTGAAGCTTTCTTT	CASSIQGGTEAFF
NA	many	TRBV12-3/TRBV12-4	TRBJ2-7	TGTGCCAGCACCCCCCCTCTCCCGTGGAGAAACTACGAGCAGTACTTC	CASTPPLPWRNYEQYF
TRBD1	many	TRBV20-1	TRBJ1-5	TGCAGTGCTAGTGCGGACAGGGAGTACCAGCCCCAGCATTTT	CSASADREYQPQHF
NA	many	TRBV28	TRBJ1-1	TGTGCCAGCAGTTTTTTGTTGGGACAGAACACTGAAGCTTTCTTT	CASSFLLGQNTEAFF
NA	many	TRBV20-1	TRBJ2-7	TGCAGTGCTAGAAGGGGGGTGGCGCCGAGGACAGAAACCTACGAGCAGTACTTC	CSARRGVAPRTETYEQYF
NA	many	TRBV24-1	TRBJ2-3	TGTGCCACCAGTGACACGGACCTCACAGATACGCAGTATTTT	CATSDTDLTDTQYF
NA	many	TRBV5-6	TRBJ2-5	TGTGCCAGCAGCTTTTCGGACCAAGAGACCCAGTACTTC	CASSFSDQETQYF
TRBD1	many	TRBV12-3/TRBV12-4	TRBJ1-6	TGTGCCAGCAGCCGACAGGGGGGCCGTTCACCCCTCCACTTT	CASSRQGGRSPLHF
TRBD2	many	TRBV6-1	TRBJ2-5	TGTGCCAGCGTCCCACTAGCGGGGCTTGAGACCCAGTACTTC	CASVPLAGLETQYF
NA	many	TRBV2	TRBJ2-2	TGTGCCAGCTCCCCAGCTACGAACACCGGGGAGCTGTTTTTT	CASSPATNTGELFF
NA	many	TRBV19	TRBJ1-5	TGTGCCAGTGGTTCGGGGTGGCAGCCCCAGCATTTT	CASGSGWQPQHF
NA	many	TRBV14	TRBJ1-2	TGTGCCAGCAGCCGCGGAGACAGACAGTATGGCTACACCTTC	CASSRGDRQYGYTF
NA	few	TRBV6-2/TRBV6-3	TRBJ1-1	TGTGCCAGCAGTTACCCGACAGTAAACACTGAAGCTTTCTTT	CASSYPTVNTEAFF
NA	many	TRBV6-2/TRBV6-3	TRBJ1-1	TGTGCCAGCCGCCAGAGGACTGAAGCTTTCTTT	CASRQRTEAFF
TRBD1	many	TRBV7-2	TRBJ1-2	TGTGCCAGCAGCCCAGGACAGGAAAACTATGGCTACACCTTC	CASSPGQENYGYTF
TRBD1	many	TRBV19	TRBJ1-2	TGTGCCAGTAGTACGATACAGGGGGCGAACTATGGCTACACCTTC	CASSTIQGANYGYTF
TRBD2	many	TRBV10-2	TRBJ2-3	TGCGCCACCAGCCTACTAGCGGGGGGCTCCGCAAGCACAGATACGCAGTATTTT	CATSLLAGGSASTDTQYF
NA	few	TRBV28	TRBJ2-2	TGTGCCAGCAGGCTGATTGGCTTTTCCGGGGAGCTGTTTTTT	CASRLIGFSGELFF
TRBD1	many	TRBV7-2	TRBJ1-2	TGTGCCAGCAGCTCGAGGAGGGGGCCCTATGGCTACACCTTC	CASSSRRGPYGYTF
NA	many	TRBV11-1	TRBJ2-6	TGTGCCAGCAGCTTAGGCGGGCAGAACTCTGGGGCCAACGTCCTGACTTTC	CASSLGGQNSGANVLTF
NA	NA	TRBV4-2	TRBJ2-7	TGTGCCAGCAGTCCTGACACAAACTCCTACGAGCAGTACTTC	CASSPDTNSYEQYF
NA	NA	TRBV30	TRBJ1-1	TGTGCCTGGCAGGAGTTGTTCACTGAAGCTTTCTTT	CAWQELFTEAFF
NA	many	TRBV7-8	TRBJ1-2	TGTGCCAGCAGCCCAGGGATGGAGGACTATGGCTACACCTTC	CASSPGMEDYGYTF
TRBD2	many	TRBV15	TRBJ2-7	TGTGCCACCAGCAGAAAGCTAGCGGGGGGGCTCTACGAGCAGTACTTC	CATSRKLAGGLYEQYF
NA	NA	TRBV4-1	TRBJ1-1	TGCGCCAGCAGCCAACGAAGGGGCGGAGGGGACACTGAAGCTTTCTTT	CASSQRRGGGDTEAFF
TRBD2	NA	TRBV2	TRBJ2-5	TGTGCCATCGGACTAGAAGAGACCCAGTACTTC	CAIGLEETQYF
TRBD2	NA	TRBV24-1	TRBJ2-2	TGTGCCACCAGTGACCCGACTAGCGGGGAAGTCGGGGAGCTGTTTTTT	CATSDPTSGEVGELFF
NA	few	TRBV18	TRBJ1-2	TGTGCCAGCTCACCTCAACACGGTAGGGGCTACACCTTC	CASSPQHGRGYTF
NA	many	TRBV28	TRBJ2-7	TGTGCCAGCAGTTTTCGCGGGGGCTACTACGAGCAGTACTTC	CASSFRGGYYEQYF
NA	NA	TRBV6-1	TRBJ2-7	TGTGCCAGCAGTCGCCGGGATTACGAGCAGTACTTC	CASSRRDYEQYF
NA	many	TRBV25-1	TRBJ1-1	TGTGCCAGCAGTGATTGGGGGGGAAGCACTGAAGCTTTCTTT	CASSDWGGSTEAFF
NA	many	TRBV7-8	TRBJ2-2	TGTGCCAGCAGCTCCCCCCCGGGTGTGATCGTTGAGCTGTTTTTT	CASSSPPGVIVELFF
NA	many	TRBV6-1	TRBJ2-2	TGTGCCAGCCGTGGGGCCGGACTCAACGGGGAGCTGTTTTTT	CASRGAGLNGELFF
NA	many	TRBV5-4	TRBJ1-1	TGTGCCAGCAGCTCCTGGGGGCCTCTGGACACTGAAGCTTTCTTT	CASSSWGPLDTEAFF
TRBD2	few	TRBV2	TRBJ2-7	TGTGCCAGCAGTGACAGCGGGGGGGTCCACGAGCAGTACTTC	CASSDSGGVHEQYF
NA	many	TRBV4-1	TRBJ2-7	TGCGCCAGCAGCCACACTAGTGACGCCGCCGAGCAGTACTTC	CASSHTSDAAEQYF
TRBD1	NA	TRBV11-2	TRBJ1-2	TGTGCCAGCAGCAGACCGGGACAGGGGAGTAATGGCTACACCTTC	CASSRPGQGSNGYTF
NA	many	TRBV9	TRBJ2-7	TGTGCCAGCAGCGTAGATGGGAGGGGGCTTCAGTACTTC	CASSVDGRGLQYF
TRBD1	many	TRBV6-1	TRBJ2-7	TGTGCCAGCAGGAACAGGGGTTCCCCCTCCTACGAGCAGTACTTC	CASRNRGSPSYEQYF
NA	NA	TRBV6-1	TRBJ1-6	TGTGCCAGCAGTGGAGATCTGAGCTCCTATAATTCACCCCTCCACTTT	CASSGDLSSYNSPLHF
NA	once	TRBV12-3/TRBV12-4	TRBJ1-1	TGTGCCAGCACATCTTTGGTTCGGACTGAAGCTTTCTTT	CASTSLVRTEAFF
NA	many	TRBV7-2	TRBJ1-5	TGTGCCAGCAGCCCCTCACAGGTTCAGCCCCAGCATTTT	CASSPSQVQPQHF
NA	many	TRBV11-2	TRBJ2-5	TGTGCCAGCAGCAATCGGAGTCCCCGAGAGGAGACCCAGTACTTC	CASSNRSPREETQYF
TRBD2	many	TRBV5-1	TRBJ2-7	TGCGCCAGCAGCTTTCGGGGGGGATCGGACGAGCAGTACTTC	CASSFRGGSDEQYF
TRBD1	few	TRBV6-5	TRBJ1-2	TGTGCCAGCAGCGTGTGGACAGGTGGTGGTGATGGCTACACCTTC	CASSVWTGGGDGYTF
NA	many	TRBV7-9	TRBJ2-7	TGTGCCAGCAGCTTAGTACTATCCCGAGCTCCCTACGAGCAGTACTTC	CASSLVLSRAPYEQYF
TRBD2	many	TRBV6-5	TRBJ2-7	TGTGCCAGCAGTTCCCCCACCGGGAGGGAAGGCGAGCAGTACTTC	CASSSPTGREGEQYF
TRBD1	many	TRBV6-1	TRBJ1-2	TGTGCCAGCAGTGAGAGACAGGGGGATGGCTACACCTTC	CASSERQGDGYTF
NA	NA	TRBV6-2/TRBV6-3	TRBJ2-5	TGTGCCAGCAGAAGATCAACGGTGGGGACCCAGTACTTC	CASRRSTVGTQYF
NA	many	TRBV20-1	TRBJ2-5	TGCAGTGCCACCCGGGGGGAGACCCAGTACTTC	CSATRGETQYF